This T cell receptor (beta chain) originates from a study of blood T cell repertoires in COVID-19. The overall study: Both acute and convalescent COVID-19 samples were obtained from the United States, Italy and Spain. Nucleic acid was either cDNA or gDNA, and it came from T cells, B-cell-depleted T cells, or PBMCs.

This clone appeared a single time. Other DNA sequences in this specimen translate into the identical CDR3. Methods used by the authors: Nucleated cell counts were estimated from reference gene primer amplification. Here immunoSEQ multiplex PCR was the method, and the copy in TCRdb shows in-frame clones only, minus some. V, J and clone size are those of that table, while D and trimming were read from the DNA. The data hold hundreds of thousands of clones, with roughly 86% observed a single time. CDR1 and CDR2 from the germline V gene are SGHTA and FQGNSA. There are 14 residues in the CDR3. J gave up 1 base and V 5 bases, and 3 bases lay outside the gene matches.

Sequenced sample: peripheral blood. The chain couples TRBV7-2 to TRBJ2-7; 9 bases fit TRBD1. The receptor was derived from a woman in her twenties or thirties with acute or convalescent COVID-19. CDR3 DNA: TGTGCCAGCAGCCCGGACAGGGGTTCCTACGAGCAGTACTTC. Translating it yields CASSPDRGSYEQYF.